This T cell receptor beta chain emerged from a study of T cells after yellow fever vaccination. This clonotype has ten or more counts. Its specificity is unknown. Study results and caveats: A weaker but faster secondary response was observed, peaking on day 5 versus 15.

MiXCR, run by TCRdb on the 5' RACE reads, gives a single entry per CDR3 protein. The data hold over 250,000 distinct CDR3 sequences, with roughly 4% observed a single time. The CDR3 runs to 15 residues. Trimming removed 5 bases at V and 4 bases at J, with 17 bases between. The chain carries TRBV12-3 or TRBV12-4 and TRBJ1-2, with unresolved D. This clonotype was sampled from a young man who received the YFV17D yellow fever vaccine. This specimen was PBMCs, taken 5 days after the yellow fever booster vaccination. CDR3 residues: CASSPNTPAIYGYTF. In DNA, the CDR3 is TGTGCCAGCAGTCCGAATACCCCCGCCATCTATGGCTACACCTTC.